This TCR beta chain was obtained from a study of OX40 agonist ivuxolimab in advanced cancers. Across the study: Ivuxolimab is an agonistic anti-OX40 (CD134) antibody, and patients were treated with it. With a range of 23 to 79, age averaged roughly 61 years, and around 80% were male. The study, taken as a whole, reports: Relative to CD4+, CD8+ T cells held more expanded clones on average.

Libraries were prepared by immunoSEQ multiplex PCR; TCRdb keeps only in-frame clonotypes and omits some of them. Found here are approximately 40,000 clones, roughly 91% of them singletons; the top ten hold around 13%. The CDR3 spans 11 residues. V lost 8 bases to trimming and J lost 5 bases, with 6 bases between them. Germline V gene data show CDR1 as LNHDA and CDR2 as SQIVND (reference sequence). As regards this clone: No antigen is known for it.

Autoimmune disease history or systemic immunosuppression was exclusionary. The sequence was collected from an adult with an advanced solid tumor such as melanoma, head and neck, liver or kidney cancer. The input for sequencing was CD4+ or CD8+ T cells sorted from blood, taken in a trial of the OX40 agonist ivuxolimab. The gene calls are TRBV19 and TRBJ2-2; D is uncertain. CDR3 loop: CASCDTGELFF. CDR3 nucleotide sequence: TGTGCCAGTTGCGATACCGGGGAGCTGTTTTTT.